The rows below give T cell receptor beta chains drawn from one sample of a study of T cells in Graves' hyperthyroidism and ophthalmopathy. TCRdb analysed the multiplex PCR reads with MiXCR anew, one entry per CDR3 protein. Of about 520,000 distinct CDR3 sequences listed, about 20% are singletons. Sequenced sample: blood. The receptors stem from a man between 18 and 35 years old with Graves' hyperthyroidism. Each CDR3 is given without its conserved first and last residue.

CDR3: ASSVYRVGETQY; V: TRBV7-6; J: TRBJ2-5
CDR3: ASSPQGFETQY; V: TRBV5-1; J: TRBJ2-5
CDR3: AWKGRGSLYEQY; V: TRBV30; J: TRBJ2-7
CDR3: ATSRDYREQY; V: TRBV15; J: TRBJ2-7
CDR3: ASSGGTGFRDTGELF; V: TRBV19; J: TRBJ2-2
CDR3: SARDGGAGNTIY; V: TRBV20-1; J: TRBJ1-3
CDR3: ASNHPGVTEAF; V: TRBV7-9; J: TRBJ1-1
CDR3: ASSLLQEKNQPQH; V: TRBV6-5; J: TRBJ1-5
CDR3: ASSEEGGQY; V: TRBV6-1; J: TRBJ2-7
CDR3: SALDELLKTQY; V: TRBV20-1; J: TRBJ2-5
CDR3: ASSFTGTGTSYEQY; V: TRBV11-2; J: TRBJ2-7
CDR3: ASSEFGTGSSGELF; V: TRBV2; J: TRBJ2-2
CDR3: ASSPQGTYYGYT; V: TRBV13; J: TRBJ1-2
CDR3: ASKAIVEKNTEAF; V: TRBV5-1; J: TRBJ1-1
CDR3: ASSEYPYRGVYEQY; V: TRBV2; J: TRBJ2-7
CDR3: ASSRPGTANYGYT; V: TRBV9; J: TRBJ1-2